This TCR beta chain was recovered during a study of cytomegalovirus exposure and HLA in healthy donors. PCR used 60 Vbeta primers and 13 Jbeta primers. The assay was immunoSEQ multiplex PCR, and TCRdb's table has in-frame clones only and misses some. The sample shows 100,000 to 150,000 clones, roughly 80% of them seen only once. Specimen: PBMCs. The sequence came from a male donor in good health and CMV-seropositive.

The CDR3 DNA follows: TGTGCCAGCAGACAGGGACTAAATTCACCCCTCCACTTT. This codes for CASRQGLNSPLHF. The chain is built from TRBV27 and TRBJ1-6, with D possibly matching TRBD1 (6 bases). The CDR3 runs to 13 residues. The germline V gene encodes CDR1 MNHEY and CDR2 SMNVEV (reference sequence). Trimming left V 6 bases short and J 7 bases short, with 10 bases between.